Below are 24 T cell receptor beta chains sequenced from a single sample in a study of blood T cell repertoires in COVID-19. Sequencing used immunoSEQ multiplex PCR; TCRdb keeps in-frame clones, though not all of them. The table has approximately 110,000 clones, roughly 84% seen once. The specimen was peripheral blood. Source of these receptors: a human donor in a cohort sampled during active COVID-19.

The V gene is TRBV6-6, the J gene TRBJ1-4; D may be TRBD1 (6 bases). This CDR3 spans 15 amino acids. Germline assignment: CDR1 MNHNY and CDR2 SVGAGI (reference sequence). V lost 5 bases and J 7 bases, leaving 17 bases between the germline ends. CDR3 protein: CASSRRWGGVEKLFF. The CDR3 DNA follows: TGTGCCAGCAGTCGACGTTGGGGGGGCGTTGAAAAACTGTTTTTT.

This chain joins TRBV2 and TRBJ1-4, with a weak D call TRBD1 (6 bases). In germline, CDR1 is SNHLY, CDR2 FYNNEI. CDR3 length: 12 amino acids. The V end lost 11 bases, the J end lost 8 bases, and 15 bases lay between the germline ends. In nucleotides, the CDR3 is TGTGCCGGTCGGACAGCTACGGAAAAACTGTTTTTT. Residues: CAGRTATEKLFF.

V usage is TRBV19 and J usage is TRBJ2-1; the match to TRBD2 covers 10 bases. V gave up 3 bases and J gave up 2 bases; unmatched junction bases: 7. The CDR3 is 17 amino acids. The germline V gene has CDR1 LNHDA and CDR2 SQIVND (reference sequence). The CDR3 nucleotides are TGTGCCAGTAGTATTCAGGCGACTAGCGGGCCCTACAATGAGCAGTTCTTC. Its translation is CASSIQATSGPYNEQFF.

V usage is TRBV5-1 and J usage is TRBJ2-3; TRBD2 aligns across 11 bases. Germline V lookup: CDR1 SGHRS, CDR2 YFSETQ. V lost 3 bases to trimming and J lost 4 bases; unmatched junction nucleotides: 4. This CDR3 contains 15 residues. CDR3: CASSYGTSGPDTQYF. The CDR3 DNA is TGCGCCAGCAGCTACGGGACTAGCGGACCAGATACGCAGTATTTT.

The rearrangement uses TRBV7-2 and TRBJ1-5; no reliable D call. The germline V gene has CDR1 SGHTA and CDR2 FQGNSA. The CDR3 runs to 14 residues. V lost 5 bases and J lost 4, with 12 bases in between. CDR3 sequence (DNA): TGTGCCAGCAGCGCCGCCGCGGGAAATCAGCCCCAGCATTTT. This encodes CASSAAAGNQPQHF.

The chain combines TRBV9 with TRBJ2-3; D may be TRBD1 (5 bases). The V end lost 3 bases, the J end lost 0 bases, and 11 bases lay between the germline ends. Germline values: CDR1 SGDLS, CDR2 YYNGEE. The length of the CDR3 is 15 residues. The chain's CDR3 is CASSATGMSTDTQYF. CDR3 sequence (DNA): TGTGCCAGCAGCGCCACAGGAATGAGCACAGATACGCAGTATTTT. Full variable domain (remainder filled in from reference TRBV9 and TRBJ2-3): DSGVTQTPKHLITATGQRVTLRCSPRSGDLSVYWYQQSLDQGLQFLIQYYNGEERAKGNILERFSAQQFPDLHSELNLSSLELGDSALYFCASSATGMSTDTQYFGPGTRLTVL.

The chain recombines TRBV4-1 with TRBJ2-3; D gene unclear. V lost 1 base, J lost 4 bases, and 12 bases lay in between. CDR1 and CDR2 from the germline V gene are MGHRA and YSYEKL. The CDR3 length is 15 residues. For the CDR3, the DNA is TGCGCCAGCAGCCAAGTTTCCAGCGAGGCAGATACGCAGTATTTT. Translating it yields CASSQVSSEADTQYF.

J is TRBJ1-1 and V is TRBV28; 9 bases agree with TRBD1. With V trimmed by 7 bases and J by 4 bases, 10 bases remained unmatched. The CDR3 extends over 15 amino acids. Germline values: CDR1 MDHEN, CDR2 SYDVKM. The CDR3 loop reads CASTPWTGVVTEAFF. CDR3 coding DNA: TGTGCCAGCACGCCCTGGACAGGGGTAGTCACTGAAGCTTTCTTT.

In DNA, the CDR3 is TGCAGCGTTGGCCGGACAGGAGACAGCACAGATACGCAGTATTTT. Amino acid sequence: CSVGRTGDSTDTQYF. The rearrangement uses TRBV29-1 and TRBJ2-3; TRBD1 matches 7 bases. This CDR3 contains 15 residues. From germline, CDR1 is SQVTM and CDR2 ANQGSEA. V lost 4 bases, J lost 0 bases, and 7 bases stayed unmatched.

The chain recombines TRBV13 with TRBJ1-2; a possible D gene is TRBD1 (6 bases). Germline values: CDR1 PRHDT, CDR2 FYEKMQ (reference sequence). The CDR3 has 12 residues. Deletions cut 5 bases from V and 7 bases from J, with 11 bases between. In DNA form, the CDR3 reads TGTGCCAGCAGCAGGCAGGGGCCTGGCTACACCTTC. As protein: CASSRQGPGYTF. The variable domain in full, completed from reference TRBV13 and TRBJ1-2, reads AAGVIQSPRHLIKEKRETATLKCYPIPRHDTVYWYQQGPGQDPQFLISFYEKMQSDKGSIPDRFSAQQFSDYHSELNMSSLELGDSALYFCASSRQGPGYTFGSGTRLTVV.

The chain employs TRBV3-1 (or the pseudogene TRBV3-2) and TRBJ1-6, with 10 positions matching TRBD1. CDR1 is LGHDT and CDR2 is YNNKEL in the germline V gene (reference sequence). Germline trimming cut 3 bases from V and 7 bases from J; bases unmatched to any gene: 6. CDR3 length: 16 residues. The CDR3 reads CASSQDDRGLNSPLHF. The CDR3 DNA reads TGTGCCAGCAGCCAGGATGACAGGGGGCTGAATTCACCCCTCCACTTT.

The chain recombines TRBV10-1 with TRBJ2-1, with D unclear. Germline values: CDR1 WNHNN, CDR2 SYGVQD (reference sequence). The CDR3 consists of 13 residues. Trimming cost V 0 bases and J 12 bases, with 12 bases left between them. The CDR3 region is CASSESMASPQFF. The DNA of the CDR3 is TGCGCCAGCAGTGAGTCGATGGCCTCCCCGCAGTTCTTC.

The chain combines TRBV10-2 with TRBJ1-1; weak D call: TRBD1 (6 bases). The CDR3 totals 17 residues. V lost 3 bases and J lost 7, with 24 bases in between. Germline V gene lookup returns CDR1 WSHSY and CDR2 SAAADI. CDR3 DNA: TGCGCCAGCAGTGATTCAGGGCACTCGGGGGGCCAAGGTGAAGCTTTCTTT. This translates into CASSDSGHSGGQGEAFF.

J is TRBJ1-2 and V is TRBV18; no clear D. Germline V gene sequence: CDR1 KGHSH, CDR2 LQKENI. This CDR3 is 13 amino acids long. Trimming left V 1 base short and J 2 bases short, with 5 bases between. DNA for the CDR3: TGTGCCAGCTCACCACAAGAGAACTATGGCTACACCTTC. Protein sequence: CASSPQENYGYTF.

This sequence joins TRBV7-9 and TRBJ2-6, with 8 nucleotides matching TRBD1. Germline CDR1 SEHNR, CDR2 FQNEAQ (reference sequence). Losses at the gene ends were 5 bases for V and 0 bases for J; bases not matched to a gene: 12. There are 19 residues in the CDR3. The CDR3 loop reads CASSNYRGAYFSGANVLTF. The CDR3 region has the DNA TGTGCCAGCAGCAACTACAGGGGGGCATACTTCTCTGGGGCCAACGTCCTGACTTTC.

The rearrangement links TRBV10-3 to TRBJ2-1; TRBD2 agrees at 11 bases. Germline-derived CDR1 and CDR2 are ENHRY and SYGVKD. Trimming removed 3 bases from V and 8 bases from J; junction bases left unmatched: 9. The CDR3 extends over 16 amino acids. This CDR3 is CAISDLAGGLLDEQFF. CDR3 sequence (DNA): TGTGCCATCAGTGATTTAGCGGGAGGGCTCTTGGATGAGCAGTTCTTC.

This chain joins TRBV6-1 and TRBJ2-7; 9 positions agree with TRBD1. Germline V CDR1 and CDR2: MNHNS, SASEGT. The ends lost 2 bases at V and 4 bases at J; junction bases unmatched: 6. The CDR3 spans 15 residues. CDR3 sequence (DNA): TGTGCCAGCAGTGAATTCGACAGGGGGATTTACGAGCAGTACTTC. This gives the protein CASSEFDRGIYEQYF.

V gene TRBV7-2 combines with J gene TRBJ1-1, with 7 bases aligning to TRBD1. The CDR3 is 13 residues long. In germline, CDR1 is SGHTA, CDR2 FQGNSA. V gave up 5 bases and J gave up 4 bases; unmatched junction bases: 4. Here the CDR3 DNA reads TGTGCCAGCAGCAGGGGGCGGGTCACTGAAGCTTTCTTT. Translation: CASSRGRVTEAFF.

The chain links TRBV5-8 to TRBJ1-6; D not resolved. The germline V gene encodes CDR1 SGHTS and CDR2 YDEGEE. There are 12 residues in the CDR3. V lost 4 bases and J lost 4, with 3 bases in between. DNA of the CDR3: TGTGCCAGCAGCCCTTATAATTCACCCCTCCACTTT. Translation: CASSPYNSPLHF. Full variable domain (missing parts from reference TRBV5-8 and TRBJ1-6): EAGVTQSPTHLIKTRGQQATLRCSPISGHTSVYWYQQALGLGLQFLLWYDEGEERNRGNFPPRFSGRQFPNYSSELNVNALELEDSALYLCASSPYNSPLHFGNGTRLTVT.

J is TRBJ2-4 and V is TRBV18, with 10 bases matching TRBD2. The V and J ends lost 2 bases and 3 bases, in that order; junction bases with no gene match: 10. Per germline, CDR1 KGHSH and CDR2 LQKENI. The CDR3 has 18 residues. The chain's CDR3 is CASSPSSGSNKGKNIQYF. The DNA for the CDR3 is TGTGCCAGCTCACCATCTAGCGGGAGTAACAAAGGCAAAAACATTCAGTACTTC.

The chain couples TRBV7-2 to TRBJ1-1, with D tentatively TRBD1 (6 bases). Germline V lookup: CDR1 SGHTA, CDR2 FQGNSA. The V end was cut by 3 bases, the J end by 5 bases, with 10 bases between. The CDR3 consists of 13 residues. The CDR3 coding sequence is TGTGCCAGCAGCTTCGGCAGGGGAACTGAAGCTTTCTTT. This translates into CASSFGRGTEAFF.

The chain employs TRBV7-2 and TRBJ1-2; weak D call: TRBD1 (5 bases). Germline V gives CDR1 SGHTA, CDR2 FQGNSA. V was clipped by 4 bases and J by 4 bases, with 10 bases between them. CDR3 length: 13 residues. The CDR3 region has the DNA TGTGCCAGCAGCTCCGTGGGGGGCTATGGCTACACCTTC. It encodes CASSSVGGYGYTF.

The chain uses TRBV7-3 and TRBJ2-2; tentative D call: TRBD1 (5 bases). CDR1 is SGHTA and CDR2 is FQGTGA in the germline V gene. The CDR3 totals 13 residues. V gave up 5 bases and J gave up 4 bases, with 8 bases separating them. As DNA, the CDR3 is TGTGCCAGCAGCCGGACAATCACCGGGGAGCTGTTTTTT. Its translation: CASSRTITGELFF.

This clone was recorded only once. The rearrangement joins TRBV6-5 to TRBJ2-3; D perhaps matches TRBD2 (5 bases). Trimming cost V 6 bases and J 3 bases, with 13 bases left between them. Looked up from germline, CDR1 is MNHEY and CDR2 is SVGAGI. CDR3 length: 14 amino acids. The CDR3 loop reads CASSLEVATDTQYF. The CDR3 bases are TGTGCCAGCAGCCTCGAGGTAGCGACAGATACGCAGTATTTT.